The clone carrying this T cell receptor beta chain has a handful of counts. Its antigen remains unidentified. This record belongs to a study of blood T cells in healthy people across ages. General study results and limits: Estimates drawn from one million T cells were deemed to understate diversity. Naive CD4+ cells and diversity were both higher in long-lived donors than in aged donors.

This CDR3 region has 13 residues. CDR1 is SGHTA, CDR2 FQGNSA, per germline. The V and J ends lost 7 bases and 0 bases respectively, with 8 bases between them. The use of a sample-barcoded 5' primer and a J-beta primer mix characterized a second PCR of about 7 to 12 cycles. There were at least 2.5 million CDR3-containing paired-end reads obtained from each sample. From the 5' RACE reads, TCRdb called clonotypes with MiXCR, one entry per CDR3 protein. Of about 1.5 million distinct CDR3 sequences in the sample, 40% to 50% were seen once. At least 6 million PBMCs were isolated per sample. Specimen: blood. The chain carries TRBV7-2 and TRBJ2-3; TRBD1 might be the D (5 bases). The sequence came from a woman in her late teens or twenties in good health. CDR3 loop: CASKWGSTDTQYF. The CDR3 coding sequence is TGTGCCAGCAAGTGGGGCAGCACAGATACGCAGTATTTT.